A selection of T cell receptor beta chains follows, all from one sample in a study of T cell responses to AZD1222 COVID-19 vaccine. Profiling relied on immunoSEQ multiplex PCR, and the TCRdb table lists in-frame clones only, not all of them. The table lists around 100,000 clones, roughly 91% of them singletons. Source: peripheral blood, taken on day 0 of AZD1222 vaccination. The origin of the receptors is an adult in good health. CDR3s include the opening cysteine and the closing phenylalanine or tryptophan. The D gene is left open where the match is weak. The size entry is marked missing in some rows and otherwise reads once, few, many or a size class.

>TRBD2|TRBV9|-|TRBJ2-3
CASSAFVSGGSDTQYF
TGTGCCAGCAGCGCCTTCGTGTCGGGGGGATCAGATACGCAGTATTTT
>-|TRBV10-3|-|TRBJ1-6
CAISELAPLEGSSYNSPLHF
TGTGCCATCAGTGAGTTAGCCCCACTGGAGGGGAGCTCCTATAATTCACCCCTCCACTTT
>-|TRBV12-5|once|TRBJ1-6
CASGLARTTSSPLHF
TGTGCTAGTGGTTTGGCCCGTACTACAAGTTCACCCCTCCACTTT
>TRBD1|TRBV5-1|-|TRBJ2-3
CASTQGDLVTDTQYF
TGCGCCAGCACCCAGGGGGATTTGGTTACAGATACGCAGTATTTT
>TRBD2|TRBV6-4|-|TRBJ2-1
CASSNVAGAYNEQFF
TGTGCCAGCAGTAACGTAGCGGGAGCTTACAATGAGCAGTTCTTC
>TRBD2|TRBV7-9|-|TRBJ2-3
CASSLVASGADTQYF
TGTGCCAGCAGCTTAGTTGCTAGCGGGGCGGATACGCAGTATTTT
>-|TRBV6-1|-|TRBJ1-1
CASSEEGPNTEAFF
TGTGCCAGCAGTGAAGAGGGCCCTAACACTGAAGCTTTCTTT
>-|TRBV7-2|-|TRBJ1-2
CASRITTELYGYTF
TGTGCCAGCAGAATCACGACAGAACTCTATGGCTACACCTTC
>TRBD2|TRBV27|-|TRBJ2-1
CASSSLTSGTYNEQFF
TGTGCCAGCAGCTCACTGACTAGCGGGACCTACAATGAGCAGTTCTTC
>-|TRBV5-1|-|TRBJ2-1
CASSLAYGSYNEQFF
TGCGCCAGCAGCTTGGCCTACGGCAGCTACAATGAGCAGTTCTTC
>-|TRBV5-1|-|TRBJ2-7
CASSFNTGNYEQYF
TGCGCCAGCAGCTTTAACACAGGGAACTACGAGCAGTACTTC